The clone carrying this T cell receptor (beta chain) has just a few counts. This sample was included in a study of T-cell reconstitution after alpha-beta-depleted transplantation in children. The CDR3 is 16 residues long. Germline V gene data show CDR1 as SGDLS and CDR2 as YYNGEE. The J segment lost 5 bases and the V segment lost 4 bases, leaving 9 bases of the junction unmatched. Unique molecular identifiers were incorporated into the prepared TCRbeta library. TCRdb independently ran MiXCR on the PCR reads; one entry per CDR3 protein. The table includes about 400,000 distinct CDR3 sequences, over 20% detected once.

Sequences were derived from PBMCs from the stem cell graft donor, sampled from the stem cell graft. The receptor was isolated from a human donor who donated a stem cell graft to a child with acute myeloid leukemia. The chain uses TRBV9 and TRBJ2-5; TRBD2 aligns across 12 bases. The CDR3 is CASSLPLAGGGETQYF. The CDR3, as DNA: TGTGCCAGCAGCCTACCACTAGCGGGAGGTGGTGAGACCCAGTACTTC.